The text below deals with one T cell receptor beta chain. The record originates from a study of cytomegalovirus exposure and HLA in healthy donors. V dropped 0 bases and J dropped 5 bases, with 17 bases sitting between them. CDR1 is SGDLS, CDR2 YYNGEE, per germline. The CDR3 sequence is 16 residues long. The PCR used 60 Vbeta and 13 Jbeta primers. Assay: immunoSEQ multiplex PCR; the TCRdb copy retains only in-frame clones and omits some. The profile shows about 160,000 clones, more than 70% of them singletons. The chain employs TRBV9 and TRBJ1-1, with D possibly TRBD1 on 5 matching bases. Sequences were obtained from PBMCs. This clonotype originated in a male donor in good health and CMV-seropositive. DNA of the CDR3: TGTGCCAGCAGCGTAGGGGTTTCGGGGCGGGAAACTGAAGCTTTCTTT. The encoded protein is CASSVGVSGRETEAFF.